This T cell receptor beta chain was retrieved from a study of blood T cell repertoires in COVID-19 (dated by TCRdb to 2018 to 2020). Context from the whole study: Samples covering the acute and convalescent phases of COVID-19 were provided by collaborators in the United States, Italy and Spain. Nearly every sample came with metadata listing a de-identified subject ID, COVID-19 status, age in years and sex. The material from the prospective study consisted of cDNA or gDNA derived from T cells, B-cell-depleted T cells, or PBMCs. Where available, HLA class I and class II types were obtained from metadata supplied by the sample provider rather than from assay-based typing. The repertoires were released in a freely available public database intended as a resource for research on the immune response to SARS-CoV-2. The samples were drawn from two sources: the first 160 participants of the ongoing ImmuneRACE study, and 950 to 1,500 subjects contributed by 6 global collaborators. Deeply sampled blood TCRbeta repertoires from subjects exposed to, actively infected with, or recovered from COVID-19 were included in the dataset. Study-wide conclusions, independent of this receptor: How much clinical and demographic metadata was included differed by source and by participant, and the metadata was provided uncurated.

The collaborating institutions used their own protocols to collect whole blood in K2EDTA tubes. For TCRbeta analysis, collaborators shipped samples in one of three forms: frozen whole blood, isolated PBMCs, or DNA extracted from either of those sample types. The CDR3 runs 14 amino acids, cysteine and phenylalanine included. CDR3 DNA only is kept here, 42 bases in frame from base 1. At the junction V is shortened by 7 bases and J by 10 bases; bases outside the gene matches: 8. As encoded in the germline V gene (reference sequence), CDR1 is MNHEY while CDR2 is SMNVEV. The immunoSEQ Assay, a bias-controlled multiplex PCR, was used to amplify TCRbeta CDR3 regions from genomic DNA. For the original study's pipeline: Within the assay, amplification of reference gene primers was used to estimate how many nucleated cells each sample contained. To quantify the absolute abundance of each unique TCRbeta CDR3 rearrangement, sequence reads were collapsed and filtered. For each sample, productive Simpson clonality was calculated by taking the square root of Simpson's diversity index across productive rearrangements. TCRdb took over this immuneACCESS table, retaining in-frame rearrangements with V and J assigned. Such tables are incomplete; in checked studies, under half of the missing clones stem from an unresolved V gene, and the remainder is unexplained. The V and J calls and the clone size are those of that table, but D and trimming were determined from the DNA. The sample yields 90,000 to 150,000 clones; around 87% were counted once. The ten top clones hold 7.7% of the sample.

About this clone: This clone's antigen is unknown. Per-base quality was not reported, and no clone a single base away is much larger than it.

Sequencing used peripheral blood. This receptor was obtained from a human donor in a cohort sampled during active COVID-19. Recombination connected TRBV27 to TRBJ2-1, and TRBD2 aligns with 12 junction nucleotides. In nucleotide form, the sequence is TGTGCCAGCAATGGAGGACTAGCGGGACAGGAGCAGTTCTTC. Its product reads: CASNGGLAGQEQFF.